Listed here are 4 T cell receptor beta chains from one sample, sequenced in a study of HIV-infected children after antiretroviral therapy interruption. As for treatment: PENTA 11 planned treatment interruption arm or continuous ART arm. A 3' RACE protocol on RNA, with unique molecular identifiers, produced the TCR library. TCRdb called the 3' RACE reads again in MiXCR, with one record for every CDR3 protein. The table has some 38,000 distinct CDR3 sequences, about 6.5% seen once; the top ten hold about 1%. Sequencing used CD45RA+ CD4+ T cells from PBMCs, pooled from several time points, obtained from a donor given antiretroviral therapy, either interrupted or continuous. Sample subset: naive CD4+ CD45RA+ CD45RO- T cells. These receptors were obtained from a pool of human donors with HIV.

This clonotype has ten or more counts. This chain connects TRBV10-1 to TRBJ1-1; D gene ambiguous. The CDR3 totals 12 residues. Per the germline V gene, CDR1 is WNHNN and CDR2 is SYGVQD (reference sequence). V was clipped by 3 bases and J by 2 bases, with 4 bases between them. CDR3 DNA sequence: TGCGCCAGCAGTGACTTAAACACTGAAGCTTTCTTT. Its protein product is CASSDLNTEAFF.

This clonotype has a count of ten or more. This chain uses TRBV6-6 with TRBJ2-3; either TRBD1 or TRBD2 may supply D (5 bases each). V shed 2 bases and J shed 2 bases, with 11 bases lying between them. CDR3 length equals 15 residues. Germline V gene lookup returns CDR1 MNHNY and CDR2 SVGAGI (reference sequence). The CDR3 DNA is TGTGCCAGCAGTTACCCCGGGACCTACACAGATACGCAGTATTTT. Translating it yields CASSYPGTYTDTQYF.

The chain uses TRBV6-2 or TRBV6-3 and TRBJ2-5; D is undetermined. CDR3 length equals 12 residues. Trimming left V 5 bases short and J 5 bases short, with 9 bases between. The germline V gene encodes CDR1 MNHEY and CDR2 SVGEGT. The CDR3 DNA reads as TGTGCCAGCAGTAACATCCGGGAGACCCAGTACTTC. The encoded protein is CASSNIRETQYF.

This clonotype has ten or more counts. J is TRBJ2-5 and V is TRBV7-2, with 11 positions matching TRBD2. Germline CDR1 and CDR2: SGHTA and FQGNSA. V lost 4 bases and J lost 5; bases outside the gene matches: 3. The length of the CDR3 is 14 residues. CDR3 loop: CASSWGLAEETQYF. The DNA for the CDR3 is TGTGCCAGCAGCTGGGGACTAGCGGAGGAGACCCAGTACTTC. Supplemented by reference TRBV7-2 and TRBJ2-5, the full variable domain reads GAGVSQSPSNKVTEKGKDVELRCDPISGHTALYWYRQSLGQGLEFLIYFQGNSAPDKSGLPSDRFSAERTGGSVSTLTIQRTQQEDSAVYLCASSWGLAEETQYFGPGTRLLVL.